This T cell receptor (beta chain) was captured by sequencing in a study of stem cell transplantation in POMP-related autoinflammatory disease. Across the study: Impaired MHC class I-dependent CD8+ differentiation was hypothesized from defective thymoproteasomes.

The CDR3 consists of 11 residues. Germline CDR1 reads MDHEN; CDR2 reads SYDVKM. Trimming removed 6 bases from V and 6 bases from J, with 8 bases in between. Profiled with immunoSEQ multiplex PCR; TCRdb holds only in-frame clones, not every one. The sample gives over 60,000 clones, roughly 93% of which show up once; roughly 0.7% is in the top ten. The source of this sequence is a human patient with POMP-related autoinflammation and immune dysregulation (PRAID). Some T cells may possibly be graft donor cells. The chain recombines TRBV28 with TRBJ1-2; D is uncertain. Source: CD4+ T cells from PBMCs, taken after stem cell transplantation. For the CDR3, the DNA is TGTGCCAGCAGGCCAACGAATGGCTACACCTTC. Protein product: CASRPTNGYTF.